This entry is about one TCR beta chain. This sample stems from a study of T-cell memory formation after mild COVID-19. Study background: TCR clusters were mostly confined to one donor each.

TCRdb re-called the 5' RACE reads with MiXCR, one entry per CDR3 protein. The table has 190,000 or so distinct CDR3 sequences, more than 9% seen once; the top ten hold approximately 2.8%. V was clipped by 8 bases and J by 0 bases, with 8 bases between them. Germline values: CDR1 SGHAT, CDR2 FQDESV (reference sequence). The CDR3 length is 14 residues. This clonotype was sampled from a man aged 18 to 29 who had mild COVID-19 (a few samples of this study predate the infection). Cell type and time point are not known. The sample taken for sequencing was PBMCs or a T cell subset sorted from them (not recorded which). V usage is TRBV11-1 and J usage is TRBJ2-6, with D hard to call. The CDR3 is CASWWGSGANVLTF. In DNA, the CDR3 is TGTGCCAGCTGGTGGGGCTCTGGGGCCAACGTCCTGACTTTC.